This T cell receptor (beta chain) was obtained from a study of a mutant IDH1 vaccine in newly diagnosed glioma (dated by TCRdb to the early 2020s). Regarding the study in general: Of the roughly 31 treated patients, about 60% were male and around 40% were female, and the mean age was 40.4 years. For exploratory analyses, around 26 treated patients had longitudinal TCRB deep sequencing done wherever samples were available. Peripheral blood was drawn at six visits: V03 (baseline), V05, V07, V10, V12 and V13. Prior to enrollment, patients had been given standard therapy consisting of radiotherapy alone, temozolomide alone, or radiochemotherapy with temozolomide, with the combination given to most patients.

Sample time point, as interpreted from the label and publication: baseline, week 1 (first vaccination visit). Per the publication, the treatment or condition label means: pre-vaccination baseline after standard-of-care therapy. All donors had newly diagnosed IDH1-mutant astrocytomas of WHO grade 3 or 4 that showed loss of nuclear ATRX. The samples were drawn from NOA16, a multicentre, single-arm, open-label phase I trial in Germany that tested a mutant IDH1 peptide vaccine in humans for the first time. For immunogenicity testing, the blood drawn at visit V03 was used as the baseline sample. Genomic DNA for TCRB sequencing was isolated from EDTA blood with the DNeasy Blood and Tissue Kit. Note on this clone: The target of this receptor is not known. Base qualities are not provided; no much larger clone lies one nucleotide away.

The library was made by the immunoSEQ multiplex PCR assay. Rearranged TCR beta chain sequences were amplified with the hsTCRB Kit following the manufacturer's protocol. An Illumina MiSeq was used to sequence the TCRB libraries. On the study's bioinformatics: The kit vendor's proprietary platform handled demultiplexing, trimming and gene mapping. TCRdb carries this immuneACCESS record with in-frame sequences only. Its versions omit some clonotypes, under half of them owing to an unresolved V gene in the studies checked, with the rest unexplained. From that table come the V and J calls and clone size; the DNA was used to work out D and trimming. In all, the sample holds tens of thousands of clones, and more than 80% of those were seen once. The ten largest clones add up to around 2.4% of the sample. Study-wide findings and limitations: The authors stated that sample limitations prevented analyses of patient blood samples from being reproduced. Changes in the top peripheral T cell clonotypes picked up by TCRB sequencing did not appear to be linked to pseudoprogression. Availability determined which PBMC samples were chosen for TCRB deep sequencing. Vaccine-induced immune responses across multiple MHC alleles were detected in 90% to 95% of patients.

The sample here was PBMCs, taken from a glioma patient treated with radiotherapy, temozolomide or both. The sequence was obtained from a man in his forties with glioma.

The CDR3 region reads CASTLGTHIYNEQFF. The DNA sequence is TGTGCCAGCACTCTTGGGACTCATATTTACAATGAGCAGTTCTTC. Recombination linked TRBV6-1 to TRBJ2-1; D gene: possibly TRBD2, on 6 matching bases. Sequences MNHNS (CDR1) and SASEGT (CDR2) are obtained from the germline V gene. The CDR3 starts with the cysteine, ends with the phenylalanine, and has 15 residues. The sequence is cut down to CDR3 DNA, 45 bases in frame from base 1. Trimming costs V 7 bases and J 4 bases, and their ends lie 17 bases apart.